A selection of T cell receptor beta chains follows, all from one sample in a study of CD8 T cells in ankylosing spondylitis. TCRdb reanalysed the 5' RACE reads using MiXCR and keeps one entry per CDR3 protein. The sample contains approximately 24,000 distinct CDR3 sequences, around 13% of which appear only once. Sequencing was performed on blood. The receptor set was obtained from a male donor with ankylosing spondylitis or in good health (not recorded which). Both conserved end residues are part of each CDR3. The D gene is left open where the match is weak. Rows may omit the clone size; those that give it use once, few, many or a size class.

- | - | TRBJ1-1 | TRBV14 | TGTGCCAGCAGCCAACATTTGAACACTGAAGCTTTCTTT | CASSQHLNTEAFF
TRBD2 | few | TRBJ2-5 | TRBV20-1 | TGCAGTGCAAGCGGGGGAGAGACCCAGTACTTC | CSASGGETQYF
TRBD1 | many | TRBJ2-3 | TRBV5-1 | TGCGCCAGCAGCCCTGGACAGGCCTACACAGATACGCAGTATTTT | CASSPGQAYTDTQYF
- | - | TRBJ2-5 | TRBV5-4 | TGTGCCAGCAGCTTGGGGGCGGATCAAGAGACCCAGTACTTC | CASSLGADQETQYF
- | - | TRBJ2-7 | TRBV29-1 | TGCAGCGTTGAAGTCAGGCAGGGAAGGATCGAGCAGTACTTC | CSVEVRQGRIEQYF
TRBD1 | few | TRBJ2-1 | TRBV20-1 | TGCAGTGCTTTCGACCGGGACAGGGGGCAACCTTACAATGAGCAGTTCTTC | CSAFDRDRGQPYNEQFF
- | - | TRBJ2-4 | TRBV7-2 | TGTGCCAGCAGCCCATGGGGGGGTGGGACAGACAAAAACATTCAGTACTTC | CASSPWGGGTDKNIQYF
- | many | TRBJ2-5 | TRBV5-4 | TGTGCCAGCAGCGGAAGGACAGTAGCTCAAGAGACCCAGTACTTC | CASSGRTVAQETQYF
TRBD2 | few | TRBJ2-3 | TRBV28 | TGTGCCAGCAGTTTATGGGGACTAGCGGGAGGACTTACTAGCACAGATACGCAGTATTTT | CASSLWGLAGGLTSTDTQYF
- | many | TRBJ2-3 | TRBV7-2 | TGTGCCAGCAGCTTAGCCCTGAGAAATAGGTATTTT | CASSLALRNRYF
TRBD1 | once | TRBJ2-7 | TRBV29-1 | TGCAGCGTTGAGATACCGGACAGGGCCTACGAGCAGTACTTC | CSVEIPDRAYEQYF
TRBD1 | - | TRBJ2-5 | TRBV2 | TGTGCCAGCAGTGAAGCTTTCGGACAGGGGAAGGGAGAGACCCAGTACTTC | CASSEAFGQGKGETQYF
- | few | TRBJ1-1 | TRBV6-6 | TGTGCCAGCAGTTACATTGGGGCTGAAGCTTTCTTT | CASSYIGAEAFF
- | many | TRBJ1-1 | TRBV10-3 | TGTGCCATCAGTGACAGGGGAGGCACTGAAGCTTTCTTT | CAISDRGGTEAFF
- | few | TRBJ2-1 | TRBV7-3 | TGTGCCAGCAGCTTAAGTGGCCGTTACAATGAGCAGTTCTTC | CASSLSGRYNEQFF
TRBD1 | many | TRBJ2-6 | TRBV12-3/TRBV12-4 | TGTGCCAGCAGTCTTCGGACAGGGCTGACAGGGGCCAACGTCCTGACTTTC | CASSLRTGLTGANVLTF
- | few | TRBJ2-1 | TRBV5-5 | TGTGCCAGCAGACGGACAGCAAATGAGCAGTTCTTC | CASRRTANEQFF
- | - | TRBJ2-2 | TRBV29-1 | TGCAGCGTTGAGGTTCCCGGGGAGCTGTTTTTT | CSVEVPGELFF
TRBD1 | few | TRBJ2-5 | TRBV6-5 | TGTGCCAGCAGTCCGGAACCGACAGGGTGGGAGACCCAGTACTTC | CASSPEPTGWETQYF
TRBD2 | many | TRBJ2-1 | TRBV20-1 | TGCAGTGCTCAGACTAGCGGGAGTATGTATGAGCAGTTCTTC | CSAQTSGSMYEQFF
TRBD1 | many | TRBJ2-4 | TRBV28 | TGTGCCAGCAGTCGAACAGGGGCTCACCTAGCCAAAAACATTCAGTACTTC | CASSRTGAHLAKNIQYF
- | - | TRBJ2-3 | TRBV20-1 | TGCAGTGCTAGAGCTCTAGGACCAACGTCATGGGATACGCAGTATTTT | CSARALGPTSWDTQYF
- | few | TRBJ1-3 | TRBV4-1 | TGCGCCAGCAGCCATCCGATGAGGAACACCATATATTTT | CASSHPMRNTIYF
- | - | TRBJ2-1 | TRBV9 | TGTGCCAGCAGCGTAGTGGGGGGCCCCCCTTACAATGAGCAGTTCTTC | CASSVVGGPPYNEQFF
- | - | TRBJ2-3 | TRBV27 | TGTGCCAGCAGTTACTCAGGGGGGGGCACAGATACGCAGTATTTT | CASSYSGGGTDTQYF
TRBD2 | - | TRBJ2-5 | TRBV5-1 | TGCGCCAGCAGCTCCCGGGGGGATGGCGAGACCCAGTACTTC | CASSSRGDGETQYF
TRBD1 | few | TRBJ2-7 | TRBV6-2/TRBV6-3 | TGTGCCAGCCGGACAGGGGCCCACGAGCAGTACTTC | CASRTGAHEQYF
TRBD2 | - | TRBJ2-1 | TRBV6-5 | TGTGCCACCACTCCTCCGACTAGCGGGGAGCAGTTCTTC | CATTPPTSGEQFF
- | many | TRBJ2-5 | TRBV5-1 | TGCGCCAGCAGCTTATCAGGGGGGCTGGAGACCCAGTACTTC | CASSLSGGLETQYF